This T cell receptor (beta chain) was recorded in a study of blood T cell repertoires in COVID-19. Study at large: The United States, Italy and Spain were the sources of the acute and convalescent COVID-19 samples.

Authors' data handling: Amplifying reference gene primers gave estimates of nucleated cell counts. Assay: immunoSEQ multiplex PCR; the TCRdb copy retains only in-frame clones and omits some. That table is the source of V, J and clone size, and D and trimming were worked out from the DNA. The profile shows fewer than 250,000 clones, around four fifths of them singletons. The V segment lost 7 bases and the J segment 0 bases; nucleotides outside the gene matches: 5. The CDR3 has 15 residues. Germline V CDR1 and CDR2: SGHVS, FNYEAQ. Sequencing was carried out using peripheral blood. This sequence originates from a woman of 80 years or more with acute or convalescent COVID-19. The chain is built from TRBV7-6 and TRBJ2-2; 7 bases map to TRBD2. Here the CDR3 reads CASTPGGSNTGELFF. The CDR3 DNA sequence: TGTGCCAGCACCCCGGGGGGATCGAACACCGGGGAGCTGTTTTTT.